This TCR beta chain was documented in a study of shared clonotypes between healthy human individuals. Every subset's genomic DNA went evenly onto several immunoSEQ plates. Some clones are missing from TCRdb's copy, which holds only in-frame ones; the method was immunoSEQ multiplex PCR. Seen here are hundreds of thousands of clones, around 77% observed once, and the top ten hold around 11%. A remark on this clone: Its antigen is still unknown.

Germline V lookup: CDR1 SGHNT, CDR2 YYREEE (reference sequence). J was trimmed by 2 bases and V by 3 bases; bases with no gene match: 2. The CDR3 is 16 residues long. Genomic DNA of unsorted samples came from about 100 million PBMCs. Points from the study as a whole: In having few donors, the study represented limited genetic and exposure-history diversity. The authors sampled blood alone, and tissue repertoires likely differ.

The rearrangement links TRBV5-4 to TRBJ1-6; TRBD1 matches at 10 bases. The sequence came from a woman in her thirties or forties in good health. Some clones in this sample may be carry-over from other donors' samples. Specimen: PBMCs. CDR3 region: CASSSGQGAYNSPLHF. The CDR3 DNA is TGTGCCAGCAGCTCTGGACAGGGGGCCTATAATTCACCCCTCCACTTT.